This T cell receptor (beta chain) was captured in a study of siplizumab effects on memory and regulatory T cells. Findings and caveats of the study: Naive or memory phenotype assignment was not possible for roughly 75-96% of proliferating CD4+ or CD8+ clones. Naive T cells looked more diverse than memory cells and looked like major alloresponse contributors.

V lost 4 bases, J lost 0 bases, and 10 bases lay in between. Germline assignment: CDR1 MGHRA and CDR2 YSYEKL. This CDR3 comprises 15 residues. Assayed TCR templates numbered about 10^5 for each sample. TCRdb keeps only in-frame clones here, not all; method: immunoSEQ multiplex PCR. The sample consists of approximately 58,000 clones, more than 85% of them appearing once. Remarks on this clone: Its specificity is unknown.

Sequencing input: CD8+ T cells sorted from blood. The sequence derives from a human donor in good health. The rearrangement uses TRBV4-1 and TRBJ1-5; D unresolved. The CDR3 loop is CASSRQVNSNQPQHF. DNA of the CDR3: TGCGCCAGCAGCCGGCAGGTTAATAGCAATCAGCCCCAGCATTTT.